The next 13 T cell receptor beta chains were all read from a single sample in a study of neurological immune-mediated disorders. TCRdb re-analysed the 5' RACE reads in MiXCR, keeping a single row per CDR3 protein. Of 20,000 to 25,000 distinct CDR3 sequences in the sample, approximately 15% were seen once. Material: CD8+ T cells from blood. The source is a woman between 18 and 29 years old with multiple sclerosis.

This clonotype was counted at least ten times. The V and J genes are TRBV20-1 and TRBJ1-5; TRBD1 might be the D (5 bases). Deletions cut 6 bases from V and 0 bases from J, with 18 bases between. Germline V gene lookup returns CDR1 DFQATT and CDR2 SNEGSKA (reference sequence). This CDR3 region has 16 residues. CDR3 sequence: CSAQRRGSYSNQPQHF. Written as DNA, the CDR3 is TGCAGTGCCCAAAGGCGGGGGAGCTATAGCAATCAGCCCCAGCATTTT.

This clonotype showed up many times. The chain carries TRBV3-1 and TRBJ2-1; 7 bases are shared with TRBD2. Germline V CDR1 and CDR2: LGHDT, YNNKEL (reference sequence). Trimming at V came to 1 base and at J to 8 bases, leaving 11 bases not matched to a gene. The CDR3 is 16 residues long. The DNA for the CDR3 is TGTGCCAGCAGCCAAGTCAACGGGGAGGGCAGGGATGAGCAGTTCTTC. This sequence encodes CASSQVNGEGRDEQFF.

This clonotype was observed at least ten times. The V gene is TRBV12-3 or TRBV12-4, the J gene TRBJ2-2, with a tentative D call TRBD1 (6 bases). The CDR3 extends over 18 amino acids. V dropped 5 bases and J dropped 0 bases, with 19 bases sitting between them. The CDR3 bases are TGTGCCAGCAGTCCCGAGCAGACAGGCCATGCGAACACCGGGGAGCTGTTTTTT. It encodes CASSPEQTGHANTGELFF.

This clonotype was detected ten times or more. The chain employs TRBV7-6 and TRBJ2-5; perhaps TRBD2 as D (5 bases). The CDR3 extends over 13 amino acids. Germline loops: CDR1 SGHVS, CDR2 FNYEAQ. V dropped 5 bases and J dropped 2 bases, with 9 bases sitting between them. DNA for the CDR3: TGTGCCAGCAGCCCGGACTTGCAAGAGACCCAGTACTTC. As protein: CASSPDLQETQYF.

This clonotype showed up many times. The CDR3 nucleotides read TGTGCTAGTGGACACGTGGGACGTCGTGGGACTGAAGCTTTCTTT. Encoded protein: CASGHVGRRGTEAFF. The V call is TRBV12-5, the J call TRBJ1-1; TRBD1 is a possible D gene (5 bases). Trimming pared 6 bases from V and 5 bases from J, leaving 19 bases between. The CDR3 has 15 amino acids. The germline V gene encodes CDR1 LGHNT and CDR2 FRNRAP.

The V call is TRBV12-3 or TRBV12-4, the J call TRBJ2-3; D may be TRBD2 (5 bases). The CDR3 totals 13 residues. V lost 8 bases and J 12 bases, leaving 21 bases between the germline ends. The CDR3 sequence: CASGYMRRPSQYF. CDR3 in DNA: TGTGCCAGCGGGTATATGAGGAGGCCCTCTCAGTATTTT.

This clonotype came up many times. This chain links TRBV7-9 with TRBJ2-7; D may be TRBD1 (6 bases). CDR1 and CDR2 (germline): SEHNR, FQNEAQ (reference sequence). V was clipped by 1 base and J by 1 base, with 11 bases between them. This CDR3 contains 15 residues. The CDR3 is CASSLGRDTSYEQYF. In nucleotides, the CDR3 is TGTGCCAGCAGCTTAGGCCGGGACACTTCCTACGAGCAGTACTTC.

The table lists this clonotype with many counts. Written as DNA, the CDR3 is TGTGCCAGCAGTTTCATCCTAGCGGGGGGCCCCTACGAGCAGTACTTC. Encoded protein: CASSFILAGGPYEQYF. The genes are TRBV27 and TRBJ2-7, with TRBD2 identical over 11 bases. Losses at the gene ends were 3 bases for V and 2 bases for J; bases not matched to a gene: 6. Looked up from germline, CDR1 is MNHEY and CDR2 is SMNVEV (reference sequence). CDR3 length: 16 residues.

In this sample, this clonotype is medium-sized. V gene TRBV29-1 combines with J gene TRBJ1-1; D may be TRBD1 (5 bases). The germline V gene encodes CDR1 SQVTM and CDR2 ANQGSEA. The CDR3 length is 14 residues. V dropped 2 bases and J dropped 4 bases, with 14 bases sitting between them. The CDR3 bases are TGCAGCGTTGAAAGAGAGGGGATGGTCACTGAAGCTTTCTTT. Translation: CSVEREGMVTEAFF.

This clonotype was seen ten or more times. The chain couples TRBV9 to TRBJ2-5; D is perhaps TRBD2 (6 bases). This CDR3 is 14 amino acids long. Trimming removed 3 bases at V and 5 bases at J, with 14 bases between. Germline lookup yields CDR1 SGDLS and CDR2 YYNGEE. The CDR3 spells CASSDSGPGETQYF. The CDR3 nucleotides read TGTGCCAGCAGCGATAGCGGCCCAGGGGAGACCCAGTACTTC. The full variable domain, its missing parts supplied by reference TRBV9 and TRBJ2-5, is DSGVTQTPKHLITATGQRVTLRCSPRSGDLSVYWYQQSLDQGLQFLIQYYNGEERAKGNILERFSAQQFPDLHSELNLSSLELGDSALYFCASSDSGPGETQYFGPGTRLLVL.

By share, this clonotype ranks as medium-sized. The chain links TRBV20-1 to TRBJ2-7; 7 positions agree with TRBD2. V dropped 6 bases and J dropped 5; count of bases not matched to a gene: 4. The CDR3 runs 11 residues. Germline loops: CDR1 DFQATT, CDR2 SNEGSKA (reference sequence). CDR3: CSALLANEQYV. The CDR3 bases are TGCAGTGCCTTACTAGCGAACGAGCAGTACGTC.

The rearrangement links TRBV9 to TRBJ1-1; no clear D gene. V was shortened by 3 bases and J by 1 base, with 7 bases between the two germline ends. Germline V lookup: CDR1 SGDLS, CDR2 YYNGEE. CDR3 length: 13 amino acids. The CDR3 protein is CASSEVRNTEAFF. CDR3 bases: TGTGCCAGCAGCGAAGTCCGGAACACTGAAGCTTTCTTT.

Many counts were recorded for this clonotype. V gene TRBV20-1 combines with J gene TRBJ2-3, with 10 bases identical to TRBD2. Germline V gene sequence: CDR1 DFQATT, CDR2 SNEGSKA (reference sequence). This CDR3 contains 19 residues. Germline trimming cut 5 bases from V and 0 bases from J; bases unmatched to any gene: 17. The CDR3 region is CSASDMDSGTSVSTDTQYF. The CDR3 DNA is TGCAGTGCTTCGGATATGGACTCCGGGACTAGCGTAAGCACAGATACGCAGTATTTT.